Reported below is one T cell receptor beta chain. The investigators split CD4+ cells into a CD45RA+ naive subset and a CD45RA-negative memory subset. The sample belongs to a study of shared clonotypes between healthy human individuals. Germline V gene data show CDR1 as SGHTA and CDR2 as FQGNSA. Germline trimming cut 5 bases from V and 0 bases from J; bases unmatched to any gene: 7. CDR3 length equals 17 residues. Sequencing was performed with immunoSEQ multiplex PCR; in TCRdb, only in-frame clones are kept and a portion is missing. The table lists millions of clones, roughly 92% of them singletons, with around 0.14% in the top ten.

Specimen: naive CD4+ T cells sorted from blood. Indicated subset: CD45RA+ positively selected. The V and J genes are TRBV7-2 and TRBJ1-3, with 10 bases that match TRBD1. The origin of this receptor is a man in his late teens or twenties in good health. The CDR3 DNA follows: TGTGCCAGCAGCCCGGGACAGGGGTCCGGCTCTGGAAACACCATATATTTT. Translation: CASSPGQGSGSGNTIYF.